This T cell receptor (beta chain) was retrieved from a study of regulatory T cells in long-lasting Graves disease. Study-wide results and limits: Peripheral blood was the sole material, not thyroid tissue.

Notes on this clonotype: The antigen is not known.

Arm-PCR of CDR3 regions and iRepertoire HTBI primers were used to build TCR beta libraries. TCRdb used MiXCR to reprocess the multiplex PCR reads, holding one entry per CDR3 protein. The repertoire has around 460,000 distinct CDR3 sequences, under 25% of them found once; the top ten carry over 6%. Noted time point: persistent/refractory GD, antithyroid drugs over 5 years with positive TRAb. The TCR library was made from RNA that had been extracted from PBMCs in TRIzol. Each of the patients was recruited from an endocrinology department situated in Xi'an, China. This clonotype was sampled from a female donor with Graves disease. The source material was peripheral blood mononuclear cells (PBMCs), sampled when the disease was refractory, from a patient treated with antithyroid drugs.

The CDR3 is CAWTGISYEQYF. CDR3 DNA sequence: TGTGCCTGGACAGGAATCTCCTACGAGCAGTACTTC. The chain combines TRBV30 with TRBJ2-7; D is unclear. There are 12 residues in the CDR3. Looked up from germline, CDR1 is GTSNPN and CDR2 is SVGIG (reference sequence). Deletions cut 4 bases from V and 0 bases from J, with 7 bases between. The whole variable domain, filled in from reference TRBV30 and TRBJ2-7, reads SQTIHQWPATLVQPVGSPLSLECTVEGTSNPNLYWYRQAAGRGLQLLFYSVGIGQISSEVPQNLSASRPQDRQFILSSKKLLLSDSGFYLCAWTGISYEQYFGPGTRLTVT.